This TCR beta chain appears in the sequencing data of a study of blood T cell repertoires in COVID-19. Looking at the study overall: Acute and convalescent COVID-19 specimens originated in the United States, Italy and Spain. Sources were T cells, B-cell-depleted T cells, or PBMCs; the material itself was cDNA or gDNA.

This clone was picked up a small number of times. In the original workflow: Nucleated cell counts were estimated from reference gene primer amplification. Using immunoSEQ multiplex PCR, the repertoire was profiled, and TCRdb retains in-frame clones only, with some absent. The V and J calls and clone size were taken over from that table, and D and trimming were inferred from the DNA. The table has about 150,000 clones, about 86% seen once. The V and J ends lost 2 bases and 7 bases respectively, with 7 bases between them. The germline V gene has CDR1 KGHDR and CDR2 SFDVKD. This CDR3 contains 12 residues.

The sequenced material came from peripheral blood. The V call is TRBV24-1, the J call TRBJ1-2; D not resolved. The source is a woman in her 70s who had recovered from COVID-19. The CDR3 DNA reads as TGTGCCACCAGTGATTCCTCGGGTGGCTACACCTTC. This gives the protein CATSDSSGGYTF.